This TCR beta chain was recovered during a study of blood T cell repertoires in COVID-19. Across the whole study: The samples span acute and convalescent COVID-19 from the United States, Italy and Spain. T cells, B-cell-depleted T cells, or PBMCs provided the cDNA or gDNA that served as material.

Trimming removed 3 bases from V and 0 bases from J, with 11 bases in between. This CDR3 region has 15 residues. From germline, CDR1 is SGHTA and CDR2 FQGNSA. This clone was observed once. Original methodology: Reference gene primer amplification in the assay estimated nucleated cell counts. Clones were sequenced by immunoSEQ multiplex PCR, and TCRdb holds only the in-frame ones, with some missing. That table is the source of V, J and clone size, and D and trimming were worked out from the DNA. The sample carries 100,000 to 150,000 clones, about 86% recorded once. The chain recombines TRBV7-2 with TRBJ1-2, with D possibly being TRBD1 (6 bases). The sequencing sample was made of peripheral blood. The receptor was isolated from an elderly man with active or convalescent COVID-19. Written as DNA, the CDR3 is TGTGCCAGCAGCTTCGGACAGTCAGCTAACTATGGCTACACCTTC. Its translation is CASSFGQSANYGYTF.